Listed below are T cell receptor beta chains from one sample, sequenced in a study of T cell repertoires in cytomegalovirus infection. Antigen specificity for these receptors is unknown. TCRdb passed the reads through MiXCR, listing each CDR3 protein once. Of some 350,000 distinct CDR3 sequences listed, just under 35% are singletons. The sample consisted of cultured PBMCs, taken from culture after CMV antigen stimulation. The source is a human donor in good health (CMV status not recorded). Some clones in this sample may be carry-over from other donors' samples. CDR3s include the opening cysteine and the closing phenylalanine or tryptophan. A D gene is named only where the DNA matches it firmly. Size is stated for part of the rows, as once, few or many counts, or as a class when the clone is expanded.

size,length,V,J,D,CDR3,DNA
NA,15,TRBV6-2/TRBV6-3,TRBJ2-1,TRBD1,CASSSPGQGNNEQFF,TGTGCCAGCAGTTCCCCGGGACAGGGGAACAATGAGCAGTTCTTC
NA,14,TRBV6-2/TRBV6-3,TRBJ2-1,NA,CASSYPKGYNEQFF,TGTGCCAGCAGTTACCCCAAGGGCTACAATGAGCAGTTCTTC
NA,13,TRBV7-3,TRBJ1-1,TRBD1,CASRGQGGTEAFF,TGTGCCAGCAGAGGACAGGGAGGCACTGAAGCTTTCTTT
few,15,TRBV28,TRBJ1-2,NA,CASSLGGGVRYGYTF,TGTGCCAGCAGTCTAGGGGGGGGCGTGAGGTATGGCTACACCTTC
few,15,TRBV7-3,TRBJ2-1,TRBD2,CASSPSVSGYNEQFF,TGTGCCAGCAGCCCCTCGGTTAGCGGGTACAATGAGCAGTTCTTC
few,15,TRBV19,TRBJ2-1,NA,CASSLGSIYYNEQFF,TGTGCCAGTAGTCTAGGGAGTATTTACTACAATGAGCAGTTCTTC
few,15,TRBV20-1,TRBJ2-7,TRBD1,CSARDRTGGVGEQYF,TGCAGTGCTAGAGATCGCACAGGGGGCGTGGGGGAGCAGTACTTC
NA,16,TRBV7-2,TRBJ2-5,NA,CASSPGVSGIQETQYF,TGTGCCAGCAGCCCCGGGGTCAGCGGTATCCAAGAGACCCAGTACTTC
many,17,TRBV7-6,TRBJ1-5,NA,CASSLGLPGSGNQPQHF,TGTGCCAGCAGCTTAGGCCTGCCGGGATCGGGCAATCAGCCCCAGCATTTT
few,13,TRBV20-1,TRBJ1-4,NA,CSAMGQDNEKLFF,TGCAGTGCTATGGGGCAGGATAATGAAAAACTGTTTTTT
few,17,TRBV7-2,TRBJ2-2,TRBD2,CASSPPGLAGGLGELFF,TGTGCCAGCAGCCCGCCCGGACTAGCGGGAGGTCTCGGGGAGCTGTTTTTT
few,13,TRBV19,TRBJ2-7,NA,CASSEGQIYEQYF,TGTGCCAGTAGTGAGGGACAAATCTACGAGCAGTACTTC
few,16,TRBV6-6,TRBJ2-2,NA,CASSYSIGAGNGELFF,TGTGCCAGCAGTTACTCGATAGGGGCAGGGAACGGGGAGCTGTTTTTT
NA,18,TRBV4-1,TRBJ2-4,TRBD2,CASSQGLAGGLAKNIQYF,TGCGCCAGCAGCCAAGGGCTAGCGGGAGGATTAGCCAAAAACATTCAGTACTTC
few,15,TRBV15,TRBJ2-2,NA,CATSRDATNTGELFF,TGTGCCACCAGCAGAGATGCTACTAACACCGGGGAGCTGTTTTTT
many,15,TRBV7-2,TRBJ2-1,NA,CASSLVMYSYNEQFF,TGTGCCAGCAGCCTAGTTATGTACTCCTACAATGAGCAGTTCTTC
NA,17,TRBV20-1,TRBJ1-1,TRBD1,CSARGMGQGIPYTEAFF,TGCAGTGCTAGAGGCATGGGACAGGGGATCCCGTACACTGAAGCTTTCTTT
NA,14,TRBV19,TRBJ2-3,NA,CASSQQGFTDTQYF,TGTGCCAGTAGTCAACAGGGATTCACAGATACGCAGTATTTT
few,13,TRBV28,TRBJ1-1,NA,CASTFAGDMKAFF,TGTGCCAGCACCTTCGCAGGGGATATGAAAGCTTTCTTT
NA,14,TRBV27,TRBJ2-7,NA,CASSLSLGFYEQYF,TGTGCCAGCAGTTTATCGCTAGGGTTCTACGAGCAGTACTTC
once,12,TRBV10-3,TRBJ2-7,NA,CAISGTSGEQYF,TGTGCCATCAGTGGGACGTCGGGAGAGCAGTACTTC
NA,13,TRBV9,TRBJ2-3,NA,CASSVGSPDTQYF,TGTGCCAGCAGCGTCGGCTCCCCAGATACGCAGTATTTT
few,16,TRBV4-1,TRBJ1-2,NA,CASSQDLARANYGYTF,TGCGCCAGCAGCCAAGATTTGGCGAGAGCTAACTATGGCTACACCTTC
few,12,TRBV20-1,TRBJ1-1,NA,CSARDRETEAFF,TGCAGTGCTAGAGATCGGGAAACTGAAGCTTTCTTT
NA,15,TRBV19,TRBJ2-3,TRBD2,CASSGIAGAADTQYF,TGTGCCAGTAGTGGGATAGCGGGAGCGGCAGATACGCAGTATTTT
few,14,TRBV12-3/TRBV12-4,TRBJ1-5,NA,CASSLGRFNQPQHF,TGTGCCAGCAGTTTAGGCAGGTTTAATCAGCCCCAGCATTTT
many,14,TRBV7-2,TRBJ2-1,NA,CASSLDPAYNEQFF,TGTGCCAGCAGCTTAGATCCGGCCTACAATGAGCAGTTCTTC
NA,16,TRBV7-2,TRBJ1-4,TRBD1,CASSLGQLATNEKLFF,TGTGCCAGCAGCCTGGGACAGCTCGCAACTAATGAAAAACTGTTTTTT
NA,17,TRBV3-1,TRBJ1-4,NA,CASSQDPALRRHEKLFF,TGTGCCAGCAGCCAAGATCCCGCACTCCGACGCCATGAAAAACTGTTTTTT
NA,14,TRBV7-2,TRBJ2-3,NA,CASSFSEGTDTQYF,TGTGCCAGCAGCTTCTCGGAGGGCACAGATACGCAGTATTTT
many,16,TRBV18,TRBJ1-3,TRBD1,CASSPWDSSSGNTIYF,TGTGCCAGCTCACCATGGGACAGCAGCTCTGGAAACACCATATATTTT
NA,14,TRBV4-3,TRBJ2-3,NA,CASSQDASTDTQYF,TGCGCCAGCAGCCAAGATGCGTCCACAGATACGCAGTATTTT
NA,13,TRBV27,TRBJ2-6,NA,CASSSGGANVLTF,TGTGCCAGCTCCTCGGGTGGGGCCAACGTCCTGACTTTC
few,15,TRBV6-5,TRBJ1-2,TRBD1,CASTRTGDQGYGYTF,TGTGCCAGCACTCGAACAGGGGATCAAGGCTATGGCTACACCTTC
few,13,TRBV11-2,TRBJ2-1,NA,CASSKGPLDEQFF,TGTGCCAGCAGCAAAGGACCACTCGATGAGCAGTTCTTC
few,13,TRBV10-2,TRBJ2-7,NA,CASGITRAYEQYF,TGCGCCAGCGGGATCACTAGAGCCTACGAGCAGTACTTC
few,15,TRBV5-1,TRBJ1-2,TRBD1,CASRIGLQGNYGYTF,TGCGCCAGCAGAATTGGCTTACAGGGGAACTATGGCTACACCTTC
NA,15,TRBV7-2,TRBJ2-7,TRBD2,CASSLTWGGFYEQYF,TGTGCCAGCAGCTTAACATGGGGGGGTTTCTACGAGCAGTACTTC
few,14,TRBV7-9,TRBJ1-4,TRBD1,CASSSGQGAEKLFF,TGTGCCAGCAGCTCTGGACAGGGTGCGGAAAAACTGTTTTTT
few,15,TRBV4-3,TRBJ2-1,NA,CASSQVGTTYNEQFF,TGCGCCAGCAGCCAAGTAGGGACCACCTACAATGAGCAGTTCTTC
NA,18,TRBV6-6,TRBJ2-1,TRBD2,CASSRTSGSIGSYNEQFF,TGTGCCAGCAGTCGGACTAGCGGGAGTATTGGCTCCTACAATGAGCAGTTCTTC
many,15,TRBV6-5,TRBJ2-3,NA,CASNTVGSLTDTQYF,TGTGCCAGCAACACGGTCGGGAGCTTAACAGATACGCAGTATTTT
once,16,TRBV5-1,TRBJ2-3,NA,CASSGSGTTSTDTQYF,TGCGCCAGCAGCGGCTCCGGGACCACTAGCACAGATACGCAGTATTTT
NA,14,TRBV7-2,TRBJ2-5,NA,CASSLSRQKETQYF,TGTGCCAGCAGCTTGAGCCGACAGAAAGAGACCCAGTACTTC
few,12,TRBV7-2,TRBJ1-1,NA,CASSSQGLEAFF,TGTGCCAGCAGCTCTCAGGGGCTGGAAGCTTTCTTT
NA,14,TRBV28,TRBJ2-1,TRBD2,CASSLPSGSYEQFF,TGTGCCAGCAGTTTACCTAGCGGGAGTTATGAGCAGTTCTTC
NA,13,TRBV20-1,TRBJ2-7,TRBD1,CSAEDRSAYEQYF,TGCAGTGCTGAGGACAGGTCGGCGTACGAGCAGTACTTC
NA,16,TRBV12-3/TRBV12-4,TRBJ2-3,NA,CASSFYANRYTDTQYF,TGTGCCAGCAGTTTCTATGCGAATCGATACACAGATACGCAGTATTTT
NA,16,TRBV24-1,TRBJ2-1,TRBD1,CATSDRSRDRGDEQFF,TGTGCCACCAGTGATCGCTCACGGGACAGGGGCGATGAGCAGTTCTTC
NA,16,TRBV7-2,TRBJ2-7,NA,CASSLDGAALSYEQYF,TGTGCCAGCAGCTTAGATGGGGCAGCTCTTTCCTACGAGCAGTACTTC